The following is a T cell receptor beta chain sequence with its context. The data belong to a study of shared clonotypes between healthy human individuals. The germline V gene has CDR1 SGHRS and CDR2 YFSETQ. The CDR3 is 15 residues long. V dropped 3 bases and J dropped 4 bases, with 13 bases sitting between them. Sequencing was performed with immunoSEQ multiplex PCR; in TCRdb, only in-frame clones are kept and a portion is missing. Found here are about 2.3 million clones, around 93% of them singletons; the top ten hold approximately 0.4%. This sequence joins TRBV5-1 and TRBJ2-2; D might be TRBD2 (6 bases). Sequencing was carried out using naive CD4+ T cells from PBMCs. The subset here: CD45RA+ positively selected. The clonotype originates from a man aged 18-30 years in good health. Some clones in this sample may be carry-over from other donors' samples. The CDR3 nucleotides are TGCGCCAGCAGCTCGGGGGTTCTCTTCACCGGGGAGCTGTTTTTT. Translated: CASSSGVLFTGELFF.